The 22 T cell receptor beta chains given below trace back to one sample, sequenced in a study of shared clonotypes between healthy human individuals. TCRdb's table, derived via immunoSEQ multiplex PCR, lists solely in-frame clones and lacks some. Here the sample spans about 520,000 clones, 81% being singletons. Sequencing was carried out using PBMCs. These receptors came from a woman aged 40 to 55 in good health. Some clones in this sample may be carry-over from other donors' samples.

The chain couples TRBV7-2 to TRBJ1-1; D is ambiguous. The CDR3 runs 13 residues. CDR1 and CDR2 from the germline V gene are SGHTA and FQGNSA. V lost 2 bases and J lost 3, with 7 bases in between. The CDR3 spells CASSLMGDTEAFF. The DNA of the CDR3 is TGTGCCAGCAGCTTAATGGGAGACACTGAAGCTTTCTTT.

This clone has a handful of counts. The same CDR3 can be traced to other DNA sequences in this sample. The rearrangement links TRBV6-1 to TRBJ2-7; 12 bases are a match to TRBD2. This CDR3 contains 15 residues. J gave up 3 bases and V 2 bases, and 2 bases lay outside the gene matches. Germline CDR1 is MNHNS and CDR2 is SASEGT. The CDR3 region has the DNA TGTGCCAGCAGTGAATCGACTAGCGGGAGCTACGAGCAGTACTTC. Translated, it gives CASSESTSGSYEQYF.

This clone appeared once. The rearrangement joins TRBV23-1 to TRBJ2-4; D is uncertain. TRBV23-1 is given ORF status, its function remaining uncertain. The CDR3 is 14 residues long. V gave up 3 bases and J gave up 8 bases, with 14 bases separating them. Here the CDR3 reads CASSQPPVKDIQYF. In nucleotides, the CDR3 is TGCGCCAGCAGTCAGCCCCCCGTAAAGGACATTCAGTACTTC.

Note on this clone: It differs at one base from a far larger clone, so likely a read error. V gene TRBV6-1 combines with J gene TRBJ1-1, with 8 nucleotides matching TRBD1. The J segment lost 2 bases and the V segment lost 6 bases, leaving 2 bases of the junction unmatched. This CDR3 has 13 amino acids. Germline V gives CDR1 MNHNS, CDR2 SASEGT. CDR3 DNA sequence: TGTGCCAGCAGCGACAGGGGCAACACTGAAGCTTTCTTT. Amino acid sequence: CASSDRGNTEAFF.

About this clone: A read error is the likely source, as a far larger clone sits one nucleotide away. The genes are TRBV7-9 and TRBJ1-2; D gene uncertain. The CDR3 extends over 15 amino acids. Germline assignment: CDR1 SEHNR and CDR2 FQNEAQ (reference sequence). CDR3 sequence (DNA): TGTGCCAGCAGCTGGGCATCGGGCTTTAACTATGGCTGCACCTTC. Translation gives CASSWASGFNYGCTF. Looking up the rest from reference TRBV7-9 and TRBJ1-2 gives the full variable domain: DTGVSQNPRHKITKRGQNVTFRCDPISEHNRLYWYRQTLGQGPEFLTYFQNEAQLEKSRLLSDRFSAERPKGSFSTLEIQRTEQGDSAMYLCASSWASGFNYGCTFGSGTRLTVV.

Points on this clone: This probably arose from a read error, given a far larger clone one base away. The J gene is TRBJ1-2, the V gene TRBV28, with D unclear. Germline assignment: CDR1 MDHEN and CDR2 SYDVKM. The CDR3 is 12 residues long. The CDR3 sequence: CDSSFGVDGYTF. DNA of the CDR3: TGTGACAGCAGTTTCGGGGTTGATGGCTACACCTTC.

This clone was seen only a few times. The J gene is TRBJ2-2, the V gene TRBV9, with 11 bases aligning to TRBD1. The CDR3 has 15 amino acids. The V segment lost 4 bases and the J segment 4 bases; nucleotides outside the gene matches: 3. In germline, CDR1 is SGDLS, CDR2 YYNGEE. The CDR3 region has the DNA TGTGCCAGCAGCCCGGGACAGGGGGGCACCGGGGAGCTGTTTTTT. Residues: CASSPGQGGTGELFF.

The genes are TRBV5-4 and TRBJ1-5, with D maybe TRBD1 (6 bases). There are 16 residues in the CDR3. Trimming shortened V by 0 bases and J by 9 bases, and 19 bases separated the two germline ends. Germline V gene lookup returns CDR1 SGHNT and CDR2 YYREEE (reference sequence). The CDR3 DNA sequence: TGTGCCAGCAGCTTGGAAGGGGGGGACCCCGATTGGCCCCAGCATTTT. It encodes CASSLEGGDPDWPQHF.

This rearrangement joins TRBV7-9 to TRBJ2-1, with 8 bases lining up with TRBD2. The germline CDR1 and CDR2 sequences are SEHNR and FQNEAQ (reference sequence). V shed 2 bases, J shed 6 bases, and the junction held 6 bases outside the gene matches. This CDR3 has 15 amino acids. The CDR3 nucleotides read TGTGCCAGCAGCTTACCCCTACGGGAGGGCAATGAGCAGTTCTTC. Translated: CASSLPLREGNEQFF. The complete variable domain, with remaining parts taken from reference TRBV7-9 and TRBJ2-1, reads DTGVSQNPRHKITKRGQNVTFRCDPISEHNRLYWYRQTLGQGPEFLTYFQNEAQLEKSRLLSDRFSAERPKGSFSTLEIQRTEQGDSAMYLCASSLPLREGNEQFFGPGTRLTVL.

About this clone: The likely explanation is a read error, given a far larger clone one base away. CDR3 nucleotides: TGCGCCAGCAGCTTGGAGGTAACCCCTGAAGCTTTCTTT. This codes for CASSLEVTPEAFF. The chain combines TRBV5-1 with TRBJ1-1; D ambiguous. Per the germline V gene, CDR1 is SGHRS and CDR2 is YFSETQ. The ends were cut back, 0 bases at V and 6 bases at J, with 9 bases in the middle. The CDR3 is 13 residues long.

J is TRBJ2-7 and V is TRBV28; possibly TRBD1 for D (5 bases). CDR1 is MDHEN and CDR2 is SYDVKM in the germline V gene. The length of the CDR3 is 14 residues. Trimming removed 6 bases from V and 3 bases from J, with 15 bases in between. The CDR3 DNA reads TGTGCCAGCAGGGTTCAGGGTCTCGGCTACGAGCAGTACTTC. The encoded protein is CASRVQGLGYEQYF.

Turning to this clone: Only one base separates this from a far larger clonotype, so it likely reflects a read error. Distinct nucleotide sequences in the sample also encode this CDR3. The chain links TRBV19 to TRBJ2-7; the match to TRBD1 covers 8 bases. The V gene's germline CDR1 is LNHDA and CDR2 SQIVND (reference sequence). This CDR3 region has 14 residues. CDR3 coding DNA: TGCGCCAGTAGCCTAGGACAGGGACCCTACGAGCAGTACTTC. This encodes CASSLGQGPYEQYF.

This clone appeared many times. Within the sample, other DNA sequences also encode this same CDR3. This chain uses TRBV6-1 with TRBJ2-3; TRBD2 matches at 12 bases. CDR3 size: 15 residues. V lost 7 bases to trimming and J lost 0 bases; unmatched junction nucleotides: 2. Per germline, CDR1 MNHNS and CDR2 SASEGT. DNA for the CDR3: TGTGCCAGCACTCTAGCGGGAGGGAGCACAGATACGCAGTATTTT. The encoded protein is CASTLAGGSTDTQYF.

This sequence joins TRBV5-1 and TRBJ2-1; 12 bases map to TRBD2. The V gene end was trimmed by 3 bases and the J gene end by 10 bases; junction bases not matched to a gene: 8. Germline V gene lookup returns CDR1 SGHRS and CDR2 YFSETQ. The CDR3 is made up of 15 amino acids. CDR3 residues: CASSSSSGRAEEQFF. As DNA, the CDR3 is TGCGCCAGCAGCTCTTCTAGCGGGAGGGCCGAAGAGCAGTTCTTC.

The gene calls are TRBV18 and TRBJ2-5, with 9 bases aligning to TRBD1. V was clipped by 2 bases and J by 4 bases; unmatched bases: 2. Per germline, CDR1 KGHSH and CDR2 LQKENI. CDR3 length: 14 residues. CDR3 nucleotides: TGTGCCAGCTCACCAGGGACAGGGCGAGAGACCCAGTACTTC. It specifies CASSPGTGRETQYF.

This clone was found once. A read error is likely here: a far larger clone is one base away. Without the conserved terminal phenylalanine or tryptophan, this CDR3 likely stems from a read error. V usage is TRBV5-4 and J usage is TRBJ2-7; TRBD2 agrees at 11 bases. The germline V gene encodes CDR1 SGHNT and CDR2 YYREEE (reference sequence). The J segment lost 4 bases and the V segment lost 4 bases, leaving 4 bases of the junction unmatched. This CDR3 comprises 14 residues. For the CDR3, the DNA is TGTGCCAGCAGCCCAACTAGCGGGAGTTACGAGCAGTACTTA. Encoded protein: CASSPTSGSYEQYL.

The rearrangement uses TRBV6-6 and TRBJ2-7, with 8 bases lining up with TRBD1. Germline trimming cut 7 bases from V and 7 bases from J; bases unmatched to any gene: 12. The CDR3 sequence is 14 residues long. In germline, CDR1 is MNHNY, CDR2 SVGAGI (reference sequence). The CDR3 bases are TGTGCCAGCAAACCCCGACAGGGGTTATGGGAGCAGTACTTC. This encodes CASKPRQGLWEQYF.

V and J are TRBV4-2 and TRBJ2-4; 9 bases match TRBD2. Germline trimming cut 4 bases from V and 8 bases from J; bases unmatched to any gene: 6. This CDR3 is 14 amino acids long. Germline CDR1 and CDR2: LGHNA and YNFKEQ. The CDR3 here is CASSPRREGDIQYF. The CDR3, as DNA: TGTGCCAGCAGCCCTAGGCGGGAGGGGGACATTCAGTACTTC.

On this clone itself: One end of the junction varies from germline; a read error may be responsible. The chain couples TRBV7-7 to TRBJ2-2, with unresolved D. Germline CDR1 is SSHAT and CDR2 is FNYEAQ (reference sequence). The CDR3 contains 13 residues. CDR3 protein: CASSLDDPGELFF. Written as DNA, the CDR3 is TGTGCTAGCAGCTTAGACGACCCCGGGGAGCTGTTTTTT.

The rearrangement uses TRBV10-3 and TRBJ2-1; the D gene is possibly TRBD2 (6 bases). In germline, CDR1 is ENHRY, CDR2 SYGVKD. CDR3 size: 16 residues. The V gene lost 7 bases and the J gene lost 5 bases, with 21 bases spanning the gap. As DNA, the CDR3 is TGTGCCATCACCCTTAACGGGAGTGATTTAAACAATGAGCAGTTCTTC. It codes for CAITLNGSDLNNEQFF.

This chain uses TRBV5-1 with TRBJ1-1; unclear D gene. V was trimmed by 0 bases and J by 3 bases, leaving 12 bases between them. This CDR3 comprises 15 residues. From germline, CDR1 is SGHRS and CDR2 YFSETQ. The chain's CDR3 is CASSLAGVVHTEAFF. CDR3 DNA sequence: TGCGCCAGCAGCTTGGCTGGGGTGGTTCACACTGAAGCTTTCTTT.

The chain is built from TRBV6-6 and TRBJ2-5; 7 bases fit TRBD1. J was trimmed by 5 bases and V by 6 bases; bases with no gene match: 12. The CDR3 consists of 15 residues. Germline CDR1 is MNHNY and CDR2 is SVGAGI (reference sequence). CDR3: CASRPGTAVRETQYF. The CDR3 coding sequence is TGTGCCAGCAGACCCGGGACAGCCGTTCGTGAGACCCAGTACTTC.